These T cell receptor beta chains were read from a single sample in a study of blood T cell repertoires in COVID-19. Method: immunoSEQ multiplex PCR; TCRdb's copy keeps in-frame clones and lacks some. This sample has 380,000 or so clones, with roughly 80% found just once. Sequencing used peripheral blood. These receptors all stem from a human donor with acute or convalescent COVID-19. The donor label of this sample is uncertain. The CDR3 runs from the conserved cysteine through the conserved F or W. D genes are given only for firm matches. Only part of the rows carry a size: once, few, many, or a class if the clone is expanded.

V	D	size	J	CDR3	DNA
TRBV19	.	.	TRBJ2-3	CASSMSSGTQYF	TGTGCCAGTAGTATGAGTTCAGGTACACAGTATTTT
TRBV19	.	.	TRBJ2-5	CASRSGSTQYF	TGTGCCAGCAGGTCCGGATCGACCCAGTACTTC
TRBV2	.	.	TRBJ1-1	CASTFNREAFF	TGTGCCAGCACTTTCAATCGGGAAGCTTTCTTT
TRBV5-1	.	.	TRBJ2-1	CASRRQGEDNEQFF	TGCGCCAGCAGACGGCAGGGCGAGGACAATGAGCAGTTCTTC
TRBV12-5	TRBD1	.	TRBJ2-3	CASGSSSYRGADTQYF	TGTGCTAGTGGTTCAAGTTCCTACAGGGGGGCAGATACGCAGTATTTT
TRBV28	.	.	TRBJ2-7	CASRGADHEQYF	TGTGCCAGCAGGGGGGCGGATCACGAGCAGTACTTC
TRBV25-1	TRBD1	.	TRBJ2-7	CASSGADRAVYEQYF	TGTGCCAGCAGTGGGGCGGACAGGGCCGTCTACGAGCAGTACTTC
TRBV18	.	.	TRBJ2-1	CASSPRRSEYNEQFF	TGTGCCAGCTCCCCGAGGAGGTCGGAATACAATGAGCAGTTCTTC
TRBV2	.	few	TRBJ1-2	CASSETRQTFYGYTF	TGTGCCAGCAGCGAAACTCGACAGACGTTCTATGGCTACACCTTC
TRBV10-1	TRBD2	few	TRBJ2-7	CASSDSTSGGPEQYF	TGCGCCAGCAGTGATTCGACTAGCGGGGGCCCCGAGCAGTACTTC
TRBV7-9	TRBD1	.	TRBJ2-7	CASSAGQGLREQYF	TGTGCCAGCAGCGCGGGACAGGGCCTCAGGGAGCAGTACTTC
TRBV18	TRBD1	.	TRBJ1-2	CASSPTTTGTGMYGYTF	TGTGCCAGCTCTCCTACGACTACGGGGACAGGGATGTATGGCTACACCTTC
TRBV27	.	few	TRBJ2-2	CASLTYGRGNTGELFF	TGTGCCAGCCTAACTTACGGCAGGGGGAACACCGGGGAGCTGTTTTTT
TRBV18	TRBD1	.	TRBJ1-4	CASSKANRDRLNEKLFF	TGTGCCAGCTCCAAAGCCAACCGGGACAGGCTAAATGAAAAACTGTTTTTT
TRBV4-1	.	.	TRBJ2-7	CASSLSRGDNEQYF	TGCGCCAGCAGCCTAAGTCGGGGGGACAACGAGCAGTACTTC
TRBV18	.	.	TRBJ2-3	CASSPRYNTDTQYF	TGTGCCAGCTCACCGAGGTATAACACAGATACGCAGTATTTT
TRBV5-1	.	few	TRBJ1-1	CASSSYPAGGANTEAFF	TGCGCCAGCAGCTCCTACCCGGCGGGGGGCGCGAACACTGAAGCTTTCTTT
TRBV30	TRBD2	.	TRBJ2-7	CAWSYGTSGTYEQYF	TGTGCCTGGAGTTATGGGACTAGCGGTACCTACGAGCAGTACTTC
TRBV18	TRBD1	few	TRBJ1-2	CASSPRDRGGYTF	TGTGCCAGCTCACCAAGGGACAGGGGTGGCTACACCTTC
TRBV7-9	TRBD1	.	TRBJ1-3	CASSSGQAGNTIYF	TGTGCCAGCAGCTCAGGACAGGCTGGAAACACCATATATTTT
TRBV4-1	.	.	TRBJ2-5	CASSPAGTSKETQYF	TGCGCCAGCAGCCCTGCGGGGACGTCAAAAGAGACCCAGTACTTC
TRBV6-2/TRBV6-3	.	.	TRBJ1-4	CASSYRGHKNEKLFF	TGTGCCAGCAGTTATCGGGGACACAAAAATGAAAAACTGTTTTTT
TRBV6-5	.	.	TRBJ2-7	CASSSLGGRGTYEQYF	TGTGCCAGCAGTTCCTTAGGGGGGAGGGGTACCTACGAGCAGTACTTC
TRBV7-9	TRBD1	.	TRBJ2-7	CASSLGGTGTYEQYF	TGTGCCAGCAGCTTAGGCGGGACAGGGACCTACGAGCAGTACTTC
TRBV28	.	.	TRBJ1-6	CASSLPLPSPLHF	TGTGCCAGCAGCCTACCTCTCCCTTCACCCCTCCACTTT
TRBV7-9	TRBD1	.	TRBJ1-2	CASSRTGEDGYTF	TGTGCCAGCAGCCGAACAGGGGAAGATGGCTACACCTTC
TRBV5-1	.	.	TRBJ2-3	CASAGRGKDTQYF	TGCGCCAGCGCTGGTAGGGGGAAAGATACGCAGTATTTT
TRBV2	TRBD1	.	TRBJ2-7	CASSEGTGRYEQYF	TGTGCCAGCAGTGAGGGGACAGGGAGGTACGAGCAGTACTTC
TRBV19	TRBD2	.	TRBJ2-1	CASSILSSGGNNEQFF	TGTGCCAGTAGTATCCTATCTAGCGGGGGAAACAATGAGCAGTTCTTC
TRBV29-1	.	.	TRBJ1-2	CSVGGGGWDGYTF	TGCAGCGTTGGGGGAGGTGGTTGGGATGGCTACACCTTC
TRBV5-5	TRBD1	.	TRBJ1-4	CASSRPGTVRATNEKLFF	TGTGCCAGCAGCCGGCCCGGGACAGTGAGGGCAACTAATGAAAAACTGTTTTTT
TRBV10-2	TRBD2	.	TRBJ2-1	CASSEAGENEQFF	TGCGCCAGCAGTGAAGCGGGAGAGAATGAGCAGTTCTTC
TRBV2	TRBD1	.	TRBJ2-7	CASRTGQGIHEQYF	TGTGCCAGCAGAACCGGACAGGGTATCCACGAGCAGTACTTC
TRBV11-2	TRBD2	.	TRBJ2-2	CASSRGVSGELFF	TGTGCCAGCAGCCGGGGGGTGTCGGGGGAGCTGTTTTTT
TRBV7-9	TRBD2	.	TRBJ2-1	CASSSRLAGVNEQFF	TGTGCCAGCAGCTCAAGGCTAGCGGGAGTCAATGAGCAGTTCTTC
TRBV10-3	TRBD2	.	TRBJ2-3	CAISEIERGDTQYF	TGTGCCATCAGTGAGATCGAGCGGGGAGATACGCAGTATTTT
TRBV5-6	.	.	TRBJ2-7	CASSIAGPSYEQYF	TGTGCCAGCAGCATCGCGGGTCCTTCCTACGAGCAGTACTTC
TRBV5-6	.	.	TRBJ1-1	CASSHPAVGWDTEAFF	TGTGCCAGCAGCCACCCGGCGGTCGGATGGGACACTGAAGCTTTCTTT
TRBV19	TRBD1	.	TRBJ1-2	CASSMRQGATYGYTF	TGTGCCAGTAGTATGCGACAGGGGGCTACTTATGGCTACACCTTC
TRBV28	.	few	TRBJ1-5	CASNRGPQPQHF	TGTGCCAGCAATAGGGGTCCTCAGCCCCAGCATTTT
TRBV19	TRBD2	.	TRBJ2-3	CASSEPGLAKTGYTQYF	TGTGCCAGTAGTGAACCTGGACTAGCGAAGACCGGGTATACGCAGTATTTT
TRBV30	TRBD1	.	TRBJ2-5	CAWGDSYQETQYF	TGTGCCTGGGGGGACAGCTACCAAGAGACCCAGTACTTC
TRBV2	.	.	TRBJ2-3	CASAGGLGTDTQYF	TGTGCCAGCGCAGGCGGGCTCGGGACAGATACGCAGTATTTT
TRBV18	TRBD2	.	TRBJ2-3	CASSPELAGSTDTQYF	TGTGCCAGCTCACCAGAACTAGCGGGAAGCACAGATACGCAGTATTTT
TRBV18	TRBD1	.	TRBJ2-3	CASSPRTGGNADTQYF	TGTGCCAGCTCACCAAGGACAGGGGGAAATGCAGATACGCAGTATTTT
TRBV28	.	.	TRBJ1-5	CASAGTSYQPQHF	TGTGCCAGCGCGGGGACCAGCTATCAACCCCAGCATTTT
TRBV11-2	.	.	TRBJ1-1	CASSPWQGNTEAFF	TGTGCCAGCAGCCCCTGGCAGGGGAACACTGAAGCTTTCTTT
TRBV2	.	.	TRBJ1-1	CASSKQGLGTEAFF	TGTGCCAGCAGCAAACAGGGTCTCGGCACTGAAGCTTTCTTT
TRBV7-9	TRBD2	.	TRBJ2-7	CASSLEGRASSSYEQYF	TGTGCCAGCAGCTTAGAAGGGAGGGCTAGCAGCTCCTACGAGCAGTACTTC
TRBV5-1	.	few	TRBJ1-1	CASSFRQRNEAFF	TGCGCCAGCAGCTTCCGACAGAGAAACGAAGCTTTCTTT